This T cell receptor (beta chain) emerged from a study of cytomegalovirus exposure and HLA in healthy donors. Comment on this clone: What it recognizes is unknown.

Findings and caveats of the study: Rarity held for most TCR sequences, but there were some public TCRs that occurred in many donors. There were a few CMV-associated chains whose specificity for CMV antigens was confirmed in vitro.

Profiling relied on immunoSEQ multiplex PCR, and the TCRdb table lists in-frame clones only, not all of them. The sample lists some 210,000 clones, around 90% seen once, with approximately 2% in the top ten. Germline V CDR1 and CDR2: MNHEY, SVGAGI. The ends were cut back, 3 bases at V and 5 bases at J, with 16 bases in the middle. The CDR3 extends over 16 amino acids. This TCR was recovered from a woman aged 18-30 years in good health and CMV-seropositive. The genes are TRBV6-5 and TRBJ1-4; tentative D call: TRBD1 (5 bases). The sample taken for sequencing was PBMCs. The CDR3 here is CASSYAVGRVNEKLFF. The CDR3 nucleotides read TGTGCCAGCAGTTATGCGGTTGGCAGGGTGAATGAAAAACTGTTTTTT.